These T cell receptor beta chains were read from a single sample in a study of molecular identifiers for immune sequencing clone quantification. TCRdb re-called the PCR reads through MiXCR, storing one row per CDR3 protein. The sample records over 300,000 distinct CDR3 sequences, roughly a quarter being singletons. Material for sequencing was naive CD8+ T cells from blood, with Jurkat cell RNA spiked in. These receptors came from a human donor in good health. Some libraries in this study had Jurkat cell RNA spiked in. Each CDR3 is given with its conserved first and last residue.

V | length | CDR3
TRBV24-1 | 12 | CATSDGAYEQYF
TRBV6-2/TRBV6-3 | 17 | CASSYSLRGEISYEQYF
TRBV30 | 12 | CAWSVVADTQYF
TRBV24-1 | 15 | CATSDPGQSPGELFF
TRBV9 | 15 | CASSVGVRQGETQYF
TRBV13 | 16 | CARRLFRGGVDTEAFF
TRBV5-6 | 13 | CASSWGGPGELFF
TRBV5-1 | 16 | CASSPAVRRTGFEQFF
TRBV30 | 12 | CAWSVPRWEQFF
TRBV7-9 | 16 | CASSPSNGGGIDTQYF
TRBV4-3 | 15 | CASSQDRYANQPQHF
TRBV11-2 | 15 | CASSRTSGTYNEQFF
TRBV4-1 | 15 | CASSQLWDGWDEQFF
TRBV11-2 | 19 | CASSLVAVSGGALYNEQFF
TRBV9 | 16 | CASSVSGFAGANVLTF
TRBV27 | 15 | CASSLWSANNQPQHF
TRBV6-5 | 14 | CASRPGTSGDTQYF
TRBV2 | 14 | CASSLAGHTDTQYF
TRBV29-1 | 15 | CSAQGTLDSGNTIYF
TRBV27 | 16 | CASSLSVIAETDTQYF
TRBV19 | 13 | CASSTGFIDEQYF
TRBV13 | 15 | CASSLGKGVNTEAFF
TRBV27 | 12 | CASQKDTGELFF
TRBV14 | 17 | CASSQRGQGFSADTQYF
TRBV14 | 16 | CASSQVLRGGLDTQYF
TRBV7-9 | 16 | CASSLSPARDTYEQYF
TRBV12-3/TRBV12-4 | 14 | CASSPAGRGETQYF
TRBV25-1 | 12 | CASSVMGYEQYF
TRBV28 | 14 | CASRTGDPGYEQYF
TRBV2 | 15 | CASSEAWGADEKLFF
TRBV4-3 | 17 | CASSQEFAAGVVDTQYF
TRBV4-1 | 16 | CASSQDKERLNTEAFF
TRBV9 | 16 | CASSPPTPQDKETQYF
TRBV14 | 15 | CASSPRTAYNLPLHF
TRBV2 | 14 | CASSARASGYEQYF